The 26 T cell receptor beta chains below all came from one sample that was sequenced in a study of CD8+ T cells in alopecia areata. It was cDNA, reverse transcribed from extracted RNA, that served as the sequencing template. Only in-frame clones appear in the TCRdb table, and some are missing; sequencing was by immunoSEQ multiplex PCR. This repertoire shows over 250,000 clones, 50% to 75% found once; its top ten account for around 0.92%. Treatment: oral pan-JAK inhibitor, 5-10 mg twice daily. This sample comprised CD4+ T cells sorted from blood, obtained around week 52, from a patient treated with tofacitinib. These receptor sequences come from a human donor with alopecia areata.

The chain joins TRBV5-1 to TRBJ2-7, with D tentatively TRBD2 (5 bases). This CDR3 has 15 residues. Germline CDR1 SGHRS, CDR2 YFSETQ. Trimming shortened V by 4 bases and J by 4 bases, and 18 bases separated the two germline ends. The CDR3 coding sequence is TGCGCCAGCAGCACTGGACTGGGAAGGATATACGAGCAGTACTTC. Encoded protein: CASSTGLGRIYEQYF.

The chain is built from TRBV6-6 and TRBJ2-3, with 7 positions matching TRBD2. This CDR3 has 16 residues. After removal of 3 bases from V and 1 base from J, the junction contained 7 bases not matched to a gene. Germline values: CDR1 MNHNY, CDR2 SVGAGI (reference sequence). This CDR3 reads CASSYGRAGGTDTQYF. CDR3 nucleotide sequence: TGTGCCAGCAGTTATGGTCGGGCGGGGGGCACAGATACGCAGTATTTT.

This clone was detected once. The genes are TRBV4-2 and TRBJ1-5; D gene uncertain. This CDR3 has 16 residues. Germline-derived CDR1 and CDR2 are LGHNA and YNFKEQ. Trimming took off 0 bases at V and 2 bases at J, with 11 bases between the two ends. In DNA, the CDR3 is TGTGCCAGCAGCCAAGATCTGGGAACGGGCAATCAGCCCCAGCATTTT. This gives the protein CASSQDLGTGNQPQHF.

The chain couples TRBV10-3 to TRBJ1-1; D perhaps matches TRBD1 (5 bases). In germline, CDR1 is ENHRY, CDR2 SYGVKD. This CDR3 contains 13 residues. V was pared by 8 bases and J by 3 bases, with 13 bases between. CDR3 protein: CAIGNGDYTEAFF. CDR3 bases: TGTGCCATCGGGAACGGGGACTACACTGAAGCTTTCTTT.

This chain connects TRBV5-6 to TRBJ2-1, with D tentatively TRBD1 (5 bases). CDR1 and CDR2 (germline): SGHDT, YYEEEE. The V gene lost 4 bases and the J gene lost 3 bases, with 8 bases spanning the gap. CDR3 length equals 13 residues. CDR3 sequence reads: CASSEDNYNEQFF. The CDR3 DNA reads TGTGCCAGCAGCGAGGACAACTACAATGAGCAGTTCTTC.

The chain uses TRBV5-6 and TRBJ1-2, with a tentative D call TRBD1 (5 bases). The CDR3 extends over 15 amino acids. V lost 5 bases and J lost 2, with 16 bases in between. Germline V gene lookup returns CDR1 SGHDT and CDR2 YYEEEE. CDR3: CASRSGPRQNYGYTF. CDR3 nucleotides: TGTGCCAGCAGGTCAGGGCCGAGACAGAACTATGGCTACACCTTC.

CDR3 DNA sequence: TGTGCCGGAAGGACAGGTTTAAATCAGCCCCAGCATTTT. Protein: CAGRTGLNQPQHF. This sequence joins TRBV6-1 and TRBJ1-5, with 7 bases that match TRBD1. With 11 bases clipped from V and 4 bases from J, the junction kept 8 bases outside the gene matches. The CDR3 is made up of 13 amino acids. CDR1 and CDR2 (germline): MNHNS, SASEGT.

Only a few counts were recorded for this clone. The chain carries TRBV29-1 and TRBJ1-1; no clear D gene. Per germline, CDR1 SQVTM and CDR2 ANQGSEA. Between the trimmed V and J ends, which lost 7 bases and 1 base, there was a span of 13 bases. The CDR3 is made up of 13 amino acids. In DNA form, the CDR3 reads TGCAGCGCCCTTGACCACAGGAACACTGAAGCTTTCTTT. Its translation: CSALDHRNTEAFF.

This clone was detected once. The gene calls are TRBV18 and TRBJ2-1, with D tentatively TRBD2 (6 bases). The CDR3 spans 14 residues. The V and J ends lost 2 bases and 5 bases respectively, with 10 bases between them. Germline CDR1 and CDR2: KGHSH and LQKENI. The DNA of the CDR3 is TGTGCCAGCTCACCAGGGTTAGCGGACAATGAGCAGTTCTTC. Its translation: CASSPGLADNEQFF.

This rearrangement joins TRBV2 to TRBJ1-2; D possibly corresponds to TRBD1 (6 bases). V was shortened by 4 bases and J by 2 bases, with 11 bases between the two germline ends. In germline, CDR1 is SNHLY, CDR2 FYNNEI. CDR3 length: 14 residues. The CDR3 coding sequence is TGTGCCAGCAGTGCATCAGGGGCGAACTATGGCTACACCTTC. Its translation: CASSASGANYGYTF.

The rearrangement uses TRBV6-5 and TRBJ1-2, with 9 bases lining up with TRBD1. The CDR3 totals 15 residues. Per the germline V gene, CDR1 is MNHEY and CDR2 is SVGAGI. With 7 bases clipped from V and 4 bases from J, the junction kept 10 bases outside the gene matches. In DNA, the CDR3 is TGTGCCAGCACCCCACAACAGGGGGCTGGCTATGGCTACACCTTC. This gives the protein CASTPQQGAGYGYTF.

Concerning this clone: Other DNA sequences in this specimen translate into the identical CDR3. CDR3 nucleotide sequence: TGCAGTGTCGGGACCTACAATGAGCAGTTCTTC. It specifies CSVGTYNEQFF. The gene calls are TRBV20-1 and TRBJ2-1, with D perhaps TRBD2 (5 bases). Germline CDR1 is DFQATT and CDR2 is SNEGSKA (reference sequence). The CDR3 spans 11 residues. V lost 7 bases and J 2 bases, leaving 6 bases between the germline ends.

The chain has TRBV5-1 and TRBJ1-1; D is undetermined. CDR1 is SGHRS and CDR2 is YFSETQ in the germline V gene. Deletions cut 0 bases from V and 1 base from J, with 7 bases between. The CDR3 contains 14 residues. CDR3 sequence reads: CASSLEQRNTEAFF. The CDR3 DNA reads as TGCGCCAGCAGCTTGGAACAGCGGAACACTGAAGCTTTCTTT. The complete variable domain, with remaining parts taken from reference TRBV5-1 and TRBJ1-1, reads KAGVTQTPRYLIKTRGQQVTLSCSPISGHRSVSWYQQTPGQGLQFLFEYFSETQRNKGNFPGRFSGRQFSNSRSEMNVSTLELGDSALYLCASSLEQRNTEAFFGQGTRLTVV.

V usage is TRBV5-6 and J usage is TRBJ1-6; D ambiguous. The CDR3 length is 16 residues. Per germline, CDR1 SGHDT and CDR2 YYEEEE. V dropped 2 bases and J dropped 7 bases, with 16 bases sitting between them. The CDR3 region is CASSLGVRHLNSPLHF. CDR3 DNA sequence: TGTGCCAGCAGCTTAGGCGTGAGACACCTGAATTCACCCCTCCACTTT.

The chain has TRBV9 and TRBJ2-7; D is undetermined. This CDR3 contains 15 residues. Per the germline V gene, CDR1 is SGDLS and CDR2 is YYNGEE. V was cut by 0 bases and J by 4 bases, with 14 bases left in between. CDR3 region: CASSVAGSQGYEQYF. The CDR3 nucleotides read TGTGCCAGCAGCGTAGCTGGCTCCCAAGGATACGAGCAGTACTTC. Full variable domain (missing parts from reference TRBV9 and TRBJ2-7): DSGVTQTPKHLITATGQRVTLRCSPRSGDLSVYWYQQSLDQGLQFLIQYYNGEERAKGNILERFSAQQFPDLHSELNLSSLELGDSALYFCASSVAGSQGYEQYFGPGTRLTVT.

The gene calls are TRBV30 and TRBJ1-1; D is unresolved. The CDR3 sequence is 12 residues long. Germline V CDR1 and CDR2: GTSNPN, SVGIG (reference sequence). Trimming left V 4 bases short and J 4 bases short, with 10 bases between. The CDR3 DNA reads as TGTGCCTGGACCCTGGTGAGCACTGAAGCTTTCTTT. It is translated as CAWTLVSTEAFF.

This clone appeared a few times. The chain employs TRBV19 and TRBJ2-1, with 8 bases lining up with TRBD2. This CDR3 is 14 amino acids long. The ends lost 4 bases at V and 8 bases at J; junction bases unmatched: 7. Germline CDR1 LNHDA, CDR2 SQIVND (reference sequence). CDR3 loop: CASSSGGFWDEQFF. CDR3 nucleotide sequence: TGTGCCAGTAGTAGCGGGGGGTTCTGGGATGAGCAGTTCTTC.

Note on this clone: The same CDR3 also results from other DNA sequences found in this sample. The rearrangement links TRBV6-5 to TRBJ2-1; no clear D. The germline V gene has CDR1 MNHEY and CDR2 SVGAGI. V was trimmed by 6 bases and J by 5 bases, leaving 17 bases between them. The CDR3 is made up of 15 amino acids. In DNA, the CDR3 is TGTGCCAGCAGAACATACCCAGGACCCAACAATGAGCAGTTCTTC. Translating gives CASRTYPGPNNEQFF.

This sequence joins TRBV7-2 and TRBJ1-5; possibly TRBD1 for D (6 bases). V shed 6 bases and J shed 3 bases, with 15 bases lying between them. CDR3 size: 15 residues. In germline, CDR1 is SGHTA, CDR2 FQGNSA. This CDR3 reads CASRGTGFPNQPQHF. CDR3 nucleotides: TGTGCCAGCAGGGGAACAGGGTTCCCCAATCAGCCCCAGCATTTT.

V gene TRBV2 combines with J gene TRBJ1-5; D is undetermined. The CDR3 spans 12 residues. The V end lost 7 bases, the J end lost 6 bases, and 10 bases lay between the germline ends. Germline V CDR1 and CDR2: SNHLY, FYNNEI. The CDR3 DNA is TGTGCCAGCAAGCTTTTGGGTCAGCCCCAGCATTTT. This encodes CASKLLGQPQHF.

This clone showed up just a few times. The chain couples TRBV14 to TRBJ2-3; perhaps TRBD1 as D (6 bases). Trimming left V 1 base short and J 2 bases short, with 10 bases between. The germline V gene encodes CDR1 SGHDN and CDR2 FVKESK. There are 15 residues in the CDR3. CDR3 amino acids: CASSQVTGYTDTQYF. CDR3 sequence (DNA): TGTGCCAGCAGCCAAGTCACAGGGTACACAGATACGCAGTATTTT.

This clone was seen just once. The CDR3 here is CASSLVVITNTGELFF. CDR3 coding DNA: TGCGCCAGCAGCTTGGTGGTTATTACGAACACCGGGGAGCTGTTTTTT. The V and J genes are TRBV5-1 and TRBJ2-2; the D is unclear. Germline V gene lookup returns CDR1 SGHRS and CDR2 YFSETQ. The CDR3 is 16 amino acids. Trimming removed 0 bases at V and 0 bases at J, with 9 bases between.

The table lists this clone with a few counts. The CDR3 spells CASSLRTGIYGYTF. The CDR3 DNA follows: TGCGCCAGCAGCCTCCGAACAGGGATCTATGGCTACACCTTC. This chain links TRBV5-1 with TRBJ1-2; D may be TRBD1 (6 bases). CDR1 and CDR2 from the germline V gene are SGHRS and YFSETQ. The CDR3 runs 14 residues. The V gene lost 4 bases and the J gene lost 4 bases, with 14 bases spanning the gap. The full variable domain, rest sourced from reference TRBV5-1 and TRBJ1-2, is KAGVTQTPRYLIKTRGQQVTLSCSPISGHRSVSWYQQTPGQGLQFLFEYFSETQRNKGNFPGRFSGRQFSNSRSEMNVSTLELGDSALYLCASSLRTGIYGYTFGSGTRLTVV.

This clone was counted only a few times. The chain's CDR3 is CASSFNRGTEAFF. The CDR3 coding sequence is TGTGCCAGCAGCTTTAACAGGGGTACTGAAGCTTTCTTT. The genes are TRBV11-2 and TRBJ1-1; 7 positions match TRBD1. Germline assignment: CDR1 SGHAT and CDR2 FQNNGV. The CDR3 is 13 residues long. The junction had 3 bases not matched to a gene; V was cut back by 3 bases and J by 5 bases.

This chain connects TRBV30 to TRBJ1-5; D is unclear. Germline values: CDR1 GTSNPN, CDR2 SVGIG (reference sequence). Deletions cut 2 bases from V and 4 bases from J, with 12 bases between. The CDR3 contains 14 residues. The CDR3: CAWSPGPGNQPQHF. DNA for the CDR3: TGTGCCTGGAGTCCCGGACCGGGAAATCAGCCCCAGCATTTT. The full variable domain, its missing parts supplied by reference TRBV30 and TRBJ1-5, is SQTIHQWPATLVQPVGSPLSLECTVEGTSNPNLYWYRQAAGRGLQLLFYSVGIGQISSEVPQNLSASRPQDRQFILSSKKLLLSDSGFYLCAWSPGPGNQPQHFGDGTRLSIL.

V gene TRBV10-3 combines with J gene TRBJ2-7; a weak D match, TRBD2 (5 bases). Trimming left V 3 bases short and J 3 bases short, with 9 bases between. The CDR3 is 13 amino acids. The germline V gene has CDR1 ENHRY and CDR2 SYGVKD. DNA for the CDR3: TGTGCCATCAGTGAAACGGGAAACTACGAGCAGTACTTC. This translates into CAISETGNYEQYF.